The source of this T cell receptor beta chain is a study of CD8+ T cells in alopecia areata. Looking at the study overall: Treated patients were given 5 to 10 mg oral tofacitinib twice daily. Tofacitinib therapy took 6 to 18 months; 6 months off drug came after.

cDNA prepared by RNA extraction and subsequent reverse transcription served as the template for sequencing. TCRdb's table, derived via immunoSEQ multiplex PCR, lists solely in-frame clones and lacks some. The table lists over 110,000 clones, 45% to 60% of them singletons, with roughly 0.92% in the top ten. Germline CDR1 is LNHNV and CDR2 is YYDKDF (reference sequence). V was trimmed by 0 bases and J by 7 bases, leaving 9 bases between them. The CDR3 has 13 amino acids. V and J are TRBV15 and TRBJ1-1; tentative D call: TRBD1 (5 bases). The clonotype comes from a human donor with alopecia areata. The starting material was CD4+ T cells sorted from blood, obtained at week 0. CDR3: CATSRDQDNEAFF. Written as DNA, the CDR3 is TGTGCCACCAGCAGAGACCAGGACAATGAAGCTTTCTTT.